This TCR beta chain was identified during a study of blood T cell repertoires in COVID-19. CDR3 length: 16 residues. Trimming at V came to 2 bases and at J to 2 bases, leaving 8 bases not matched to a gene. Germline V gene data show CDR1 as MDHEN and CDR2 as SYDVKM. Sequencing used immunoSEQ multiplex PCR; TCRdb keeps in-frame clones, though not all of them. The profile shows 300,000 to 350,000 clones, about 86% of them singletons. Recruitment covered roughly 24 US areas and drew participants whose ages spanned roughly 18 to 100 years. In assigning cohorts, the study relied on participant-reported clinical history.

This chain connects TRBV28 to TRBJ2-7; the match to TRBD1 covers 8 bases. Sequences were obtained from PBMCs or T cells enriched from blood (not recorded which). This sequence was found in a woman in her 40s with acute COVID-19. Here the CDR3 reads CASSLLPGTGPYEQYF. As DNA, the CDR3 is TGTGCCAGCAGTTTACTGCCCGGGACAGGACCCTACGAGCAGTACTTC.